This T cell receptor beta chain emerged from a study of blood T cell repertoires in COVID-19. Assay: immunoSEQ multiplex PCR; the TCRdb copy retains only in-frame clones and omits some. The sample lists hundreds of thousands of clones, roughly 84% seen once, with just under 3% in the top ten. The V gene's germline CDR1 is KGHDR and CDR2 SFDVKD. V trimming: 4 bases; J trimming: 7 bases; junction bases outside the gene matches: 10. The CDR3 covers 16 residues. The receptor was isolated from a woman aged 30 to 39 who had recovered from COVID-19. The chain is built from TRBV24-1 and TRBJ2-1; the match to TRBD1 covers 9 bases. The source material was PBMCs or T cells enriched from blood (not recorded which). CDR3 loop: CATSDRDRDSRNEQFF. CDR3 sequence (DNA): TGTGCCACCAGTGACCGGGACAGGGATTCAAGAAATGAGCAGTTCTTC.